The source of this TCR beta chain is a study of blood T cell repertoires in COVID-19. The V gene's germline CDR1 is PRHDT and CDR2 FYEKMQ (reference sequence). With 5 bases removed from V and 4 bases from J, the gap between germline ends came to 12 bases. The length of the CDR3 is 14 residues. The sample holds one count of this clone. In the original workflow: Estimation of nucleated cell counts relied on the amplification of reference gene primers. Assay used: immunoSEQ multiplex PCR; TCRdb lists only in-frame clones, some missing. V and J calls and clone size are copied from that table; D and trimming were computed from the DNA. The table has about 150,000 clones, 80% to 90% seen once.

The sample was peripheral blood. This chain joins TRBV13 and TRBJ1-3, with D possibly matching TRBD1 (5 bases). The TCR sequence derives from an older man with acute or convalescent COVID-19. The CDR3 is CASSKDSHGNTIYF. The DNA for the CDR3 is TGTGCCAGCAGCAAAGACAGTCACGGAAACACCATATATTTT.